The 20 T cell receptor beta chains in this list originate from one sample, sequenced in a study of T-cell memory formation after mild COVID-19. TCRdb called the 5' RACE reads again in MiXCR, with one record for every CDR3 protein. The sample lists just over 60,000 distinct CDR3 sequences; over 8.5% were seen once. The material sequenced was PBMCs or a T cell subset sorted from them (not recorded which). The receptors originated from a man between 18 and 35 years old who had mild COVID-19 (a few samples of this study predate the infection). Cell type and time point are not known.

The chain couples TRBV10-3 to TRBJ2-1, with TRBD1 matching 8 bases. The CDR3 runs 14 residues. CDR1 and CDR2 (germline): ENHRY, SYGVKD. V was clipped by 2 bases and J by 4 bases; unmatched bases: 1. This CDR3 is CAISERTGYNEQFF. The CDR3 DNA sequence: TGTGCCATCAGTGAGCGGACAGGGTACAATGAGCAGTTCTTC.

The rearrangement joins TRBV4-2 to TRBJ2-3; perhaps TRBD2 as D (5 bases). The CDR3 loop spans 15 amino acids. V lost 0 bases and J lost 4, with 11 bases in between. Germline loops: CDR1 LGHNA, CDR2 YNFKEQ. In nucleotides, the CDR3 is TGTGCCAGCAGCCAAGATCTCGAGGGCGCAGATACGCAGTATTTT. Translation gives CASSQDLEGADTQYF.

The chain links TRBV9 to TRBJ2-5; 9 positions agree with TRBD2. The J segment lost 4 bases and the V segment lost 3 bases, leaving 4 bases of the junction unmatched. The CDR3 runs to 14 residues. Looked up from germline, CDR1 is SGDLS and CDR2 is YYNGEE. Written as DNA, the CDR3 is TGTGCCAGCAGCGGACGGCGGGAGGGAGAGACCCAGTACTTC. The encoded protein is CASSGRREGETQYF.

The sample holds many counts of this clonotype. A read error is likely, as this CDR3 ends without the conserved phenylalanine or tryptophan. The DNA is left out, because the CDR3 cannot be placed on it with certainty; the CDR3 is given as TCRdb lists it. The chain recombines TRBV29-1 with TRBJ2-3; TRBD2, the D gene given by the table, was not confirmed from the DNA. The CDR3 spans 11 residues, counting both ends. Germline values: CDR1 SQVTM, CDR2 ANQGSEA. CDR3 loop: CSVDGLAGGLS.

Only a few counts were recorded for this clonotype. This rearrangement joins TRBV7-2 to TRBJ1-6; D is ambiguous. The CDR3 is made up of 14 amino acids. CDR1 and CDR2 from the germline V gene are SGHTA and FQGNSA. V lost 4 bases to trimming and J lost 8 bases, with 12 bases between them. The CDR3 here is CASSWVTVDSPLHF. The DNA for the CDR3 is TGTGCCAGCAGCTGGGTTACAGTGGATTCACCCCTCCACTTT.

The gene calls are TRBV4-3 and TRBJ2-5; D gene unclear. The CDR3 has 15 residues. Per the germline V gene, CDR1 is LGHNA and CDR2 is YSLEER. Trimming removed 1 base at V and 7 bases at J, with 16 bases between. DNA of the CDR3: TGCGCCAGCAGCCAAGCCGTATGGGGTACGGGGACCCAGTACTTC. Its protein product is CASSQAVWGTGTQYF.

There are a few counts of this clonotype. This chain connects TRBV3-1 to TRBJ1-2; possibly TRBD1 for D (6 bases). The germline gives CDR1 LGHDT, CDR2 YNNKEL (reference sequence). V lost 1 base, J lost 4 bases, and 10 bases lay in between. The CDR3 is 14 residues long. In nucleotides, the CDR3 is TGTGCCAGCAGCCAAGGGGCAGGGGTCTATGGCTACACCTTC. It codes for CASSQGAGVYGYTF.

In its sample, this clonotype was seen a few times. This chain connects TRBV4-2 to TRBJ1-1; no clear D gene. CDR1 is LGHNA, CDR2 YNFKEQ, per germline. With 0 bases removed from V and 3 bases from J, the gap between germline ends came to 5 bases. The CDR3 extends over 13 amino acids. CDR3 in DNA: TGTGCCAGCAGCCAAGACGGGGACACTGAAGCTTTCTTT. Translation: CASSQDGDTEAFF.

In its sample, this clonotype was seen a few times. The V gene is TRBV5-1, the J gene TRBJ2-2; no clear D gene. The CDR3 covers 15 residues. Per germline, CDR1 SGHRS and CDR2 YFSETQ. Deletions cut 1 base from V and 6 bases from J, with 13 bases between. For the CDR3, the DNA is TGCGCCAGCAGCTTGATCAGTTTAGGACCCGGGGAGCTGTTTTTT. Its translation: CASSLISLGPGELFF.

This clonotype has more than one count but fewer than ten. For the CDR3, the DNA is TGCGCCAGCAGCCAACCCTCGGGGACAGGTCTCGGGGGCGCGGATACGCAGTATTTT. This codes for CASSQPSGTGLGGADTQYF. The chain carries TRBV4-1 and TRBJ2-3; 8 bases are a match to TRBD1. V shed 2 bases, J shed 6 bases, and the junction held 19 bases outside the gene matches. The CDR3 contains 19 residues. The germline V gene encodes CDR1 MGHRA and CDR2 YSYEKL.

This clonotype has just a few counts. The V and J genes are TRBV4-3 and TRBJ1-2; D is undetermined. Germline CDR1 LGHNA, CDR2 YSLEER. This CDR3 is 15 amino acids long. With 0 bases removed from V and 3 bases from J, the gap between germline ends came to 11 bases. The CDR3 DNA reads TGCGCCAGCAGCCAAGAGCGAGAGCTCTACTATGGCTACACCTTC. This translates into CASSQERELYYGYTF.

The genes are TRBV7-3 and TRBJ2-5; a possible D gene is TRBD2 (7 bases). Trimming removed 1 base at V and 5 bases at J, with 14 bases between. From germline, CDR1 is SGHTA and CDR2 FQGTGA. The CDR3 is 15 amino acids. The CDR3 DNA is TGTGCCAGCAGCTTAAATCAGGGGAGGGAGGAGACCCAGTACTTC. Translation: CASSLNQGREETQYF.

This clonotype came up once. A much bigger clone sits one base away, suggesting this may be a read error. The chain joins TRBV5-1 to TRBJ2-5, with 12 positions matching TRBD1. Trimming at V came to 1 base and at J to 10 bases, leaving 8 bases not matched to a gene. The CDR3 loop spans 15 amino acids. Germline CDR1 and CDR2: SGHRS and YFSETQ. CDR3 nucleotide sequence: TGCGCCAGCAGCTTGAGGGACAGGGGGCGGCAGATCCAGTACTTC. Amino acid sequence: CASSLRDRGRQIQYF.

Only a few counts were recorded for this clonotype. The J gene is TRBJ1-4, the V gene TRBV20-1; the D is unclear. CDR1 and CDR2 (germline): DFQATT, SNEGSKA (reference sequence). With 8 bases removed from V and 8 bases from J, the gap between germline ends came to 15 bases. This CDR3 spans 12 amino acids. CDR3 amino acids: CSSRARGEKLFF. The CDR3 bases are TGCAGTTCCCGGGCCCGAGGGGAAAAACTGTTTTTT.

This chain connects TRBV7-8 to TRBJ1-2; a possible D gene is TRBD1 (6 bases). V lost 0 bases and J 4 bases, leaving 12 bases between the germline ends. The CDR3 is 15 amino acids. The germline V gene has CDR1 SGHVS and CDR2 FQNEAQ. CDR3 amino acids: CASSLASGGAYGYTF. The DNA for the CDR3 is TGTGCCAGCAGCTTAGCCTCCGGGGGGGCCTATGGCTACACCTTC.

This chain's CDR3 is CASHSRATYGYTF. CDR3 sequence (DNA): TGTGCCAGCCACTCGAGGGCGACTTATGGCTACACCTTC. The chain joins TRBV7-9 to TRBJ1-2, with no clear D. The CDR3 is 13 amino acids. The germline CDR1 and CDR2 sequences are SEHNR and FQNEAQ (reference sequence). V lost 8 bases and J 5 bases, leaving 15 bases between the germline ends.

The genes are TRBV5-1 and TRBJ1-2; D is undetermined. CDR1 is SGHRS and CDR2 is YFSETQ in the germline V gene. The ends were cut back, 4 bases at V and 2 bases at J, with 15 bases in the middle. CDR3 length equals 15 residues. CDR3 nucleotides: TGCGCCAGCAGCCCCTACCGGGCAGCGAACTATGGCTACACCTTC. It codes for CASSPYRAANYGYTF.

This clonotype occurred a few times. The chain carries TRBV6-2 or TRBV6-3 and TRBJ2-5; D is perhaps TRBD1 or TRBD2 (5 bases each). Trimming cost V 3 bases and J 5 bases, with 13 bases left between them. Germline CDR1 and CDR2: MNHEY and SVGEGT. CDR3 length equals 14 residues. The CDR3 bases are TGTGCCAGCAGTTATAATGGGGGATTGGAGACCCAGTACTTC. It specifies CASSYNGGLETQYF.

This clonotype was detected many times. The J gene is TRBJ2-1, the V gene TRBV6-8, with D perhaps assigned TRBD1 or TRBD2 (8 bases each). Looked up from germline, CDR1 is MNHGY and CDR2 is SAAAGT. Between the trimmed V and J ends, which lost 5 bases and 4 bases, there was a span of 24 bases. The CDR3 has 18 residues. CDR3 residues: CASSTTGVSASGYNEQFF. The CDR3, as DNA: TGTGCCAGCAGTACGACAGGGGTTTCGGCTAGCGGGTACAATGAGCAGTTCTTC.

The chain links TRBV5-5 to TRBJ2-7; maybe TRBD1 (5 bases). Trimming shortened V by 3 bases and J by 0 bases, and 16 bases separated the two germline ends. This CDR3 has 16 residues. Per germline, CDR1 SGHKS and CDR2 YYEKEE (reference sequence). The CDR3, as DNA: TGTGCCAGCAGCTGGGGCTCCGGGTTATACTCCTACGAGCAGTACTTC. It translates to CASSWGSGLYSYEQYF.